The clone carrying this TCR beta chain turned up a few times. Its antigen is not identified. Per the germline V gene, CDR1 is MDHEN and CDR2 is SYDVKM. Trimming removed 7 bases from V and 8 bases from J, with 17 bases in between. CDR3 size: 13 residues. In the library, individual cDNA molecules carried attached unique molecular identifiers. TCRdb recomputed calls from the 5' RACE reads with MiXCR, one row per CDR3 protein. This sample carries roughly 120,000 distinct CDR3 sequences, more than 13% of them seen once, and the ten largest clones take 20% to 25%. The data originate from a study of early T cells in non-severe SARS-CoV-2 infection. Overall study: The sequenced material was bulk RNA from unsorted whole blood, and its chains were unpaired.

Study-wide results and limits: Matching against VDJdb likely underestimated virus-specific expansions, favoring anti-spike CD8.

The source of this sequence is an adult who was a healthcare worker with PCR-confirmed SARS-CoV-2 infection or an uninfected control (not recorded which). Material for sequencing was whole blood. The chain uses TRBV28 and TRBJ1-2, with no clear D. The CDR3 DNA reads TGTGCCAGCACTACTAGGGCCCCTGGAGGCTACACCTTC. Its translation: CASTTRAPGGYTF.